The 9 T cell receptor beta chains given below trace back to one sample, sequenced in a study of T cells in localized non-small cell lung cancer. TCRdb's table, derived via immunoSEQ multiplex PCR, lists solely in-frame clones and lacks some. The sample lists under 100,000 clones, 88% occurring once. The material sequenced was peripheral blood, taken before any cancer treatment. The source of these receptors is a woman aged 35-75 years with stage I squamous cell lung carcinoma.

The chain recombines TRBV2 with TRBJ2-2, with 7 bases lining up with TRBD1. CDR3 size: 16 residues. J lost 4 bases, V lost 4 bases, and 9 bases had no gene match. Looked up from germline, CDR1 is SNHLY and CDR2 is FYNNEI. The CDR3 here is CASSGLRQGGTGELFF. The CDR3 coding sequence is TGTGCCAGCAGTGGACTAAGACAGGGTGGCACCGGGGAGCTGTTTTTT.

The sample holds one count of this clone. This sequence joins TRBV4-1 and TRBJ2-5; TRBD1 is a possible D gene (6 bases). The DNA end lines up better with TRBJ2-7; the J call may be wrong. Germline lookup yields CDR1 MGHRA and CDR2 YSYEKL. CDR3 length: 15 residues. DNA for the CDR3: TGCGCCAGCAGCCCAGGGGCCAGGAGCTCCTACGAGCAGTACTTC. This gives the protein CASSPGARSSYEQYF.

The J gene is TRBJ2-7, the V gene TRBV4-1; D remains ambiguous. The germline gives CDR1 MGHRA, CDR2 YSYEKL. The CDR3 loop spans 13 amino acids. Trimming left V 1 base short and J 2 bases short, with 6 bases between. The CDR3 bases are TGCGCCAGCAGCCAAGTGGGCGCCTACGAGCAGTACTTC. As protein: CASSQVGAYEQYF.

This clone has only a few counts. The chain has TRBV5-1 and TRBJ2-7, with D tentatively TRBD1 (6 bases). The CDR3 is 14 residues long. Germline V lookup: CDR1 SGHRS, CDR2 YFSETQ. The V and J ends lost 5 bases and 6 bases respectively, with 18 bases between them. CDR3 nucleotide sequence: TGCGCCAGCAGTAAGGACAGTTTTACCATCGAGCAGTACTTC. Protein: CASSKDSFTIEQYF.

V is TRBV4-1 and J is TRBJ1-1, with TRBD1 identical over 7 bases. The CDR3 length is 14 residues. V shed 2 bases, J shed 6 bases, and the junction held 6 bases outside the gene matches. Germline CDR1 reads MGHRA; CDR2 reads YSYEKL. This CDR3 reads CASSQPDRASEAFF. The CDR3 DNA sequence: TGCGCCAGCAGCCAACCCGACAGGGCGTCTGAAGCTTTCTTT.

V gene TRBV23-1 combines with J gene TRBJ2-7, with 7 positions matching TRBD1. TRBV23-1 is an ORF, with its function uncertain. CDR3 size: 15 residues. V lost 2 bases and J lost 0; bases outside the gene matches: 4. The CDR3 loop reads CASSQAGGISYEQYF. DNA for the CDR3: TGCGCCAGCAGTCAAGCAGGGGGAATCTCCTACGAGCAGTACTTC.

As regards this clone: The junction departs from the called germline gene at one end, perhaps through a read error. The CDR3 reads CASSQGYGSPEAQYF. The CDR3 nucleotides are TGCGCCAGCAGCCAAGGGTATGGCTCCCCAGAGGCCCAGTACTTC. J is TRBJ2-5 and V is TRBV4-1, with D uncertain. This CDR3 contains 15 residues. In germline, CDR1 is MGHRA, CDR2 YSYEKL.

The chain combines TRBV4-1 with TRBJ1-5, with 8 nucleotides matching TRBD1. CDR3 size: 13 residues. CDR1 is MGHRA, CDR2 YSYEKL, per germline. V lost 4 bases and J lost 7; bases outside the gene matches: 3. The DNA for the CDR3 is TGCGCCAGCAGCCCGACAGGGGACCAGCCCCAGCATTTT. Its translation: CASSPTGDQPQHF.

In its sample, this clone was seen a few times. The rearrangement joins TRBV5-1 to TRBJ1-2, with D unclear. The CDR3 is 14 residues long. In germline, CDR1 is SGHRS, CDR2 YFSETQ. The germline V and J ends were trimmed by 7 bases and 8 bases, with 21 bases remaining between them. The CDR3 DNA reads TGCGCCAGCTCCCCACCAAACCCCGAGGCCGGCTACACCTTC. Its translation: CASSPPNPEAGYTF. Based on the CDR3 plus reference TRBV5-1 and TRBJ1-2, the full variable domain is KAGVTQTPRYLIKTRGQQVTLSCSPISGHRSVSWYQQTPGQGLQFLFEYFSETQRNKGNFPGRFSGRQFSNSRSEMNVSTLELGDSALYLCASSPPNPEAGYTFGSGTRLTVV.